These 20 T cell receptor beta chains originate from one sample sequenced in a study of blood T cell repertoires in COVID-19. Using immunoSEQ multiplex PCR, the repertoire was profiled, and TCRdb retains in-frame clones only, with some absent. The data show more than 150,000 clones, with around nine tenths seen just once and around 0.63% held by the top ten. Sequenced: peripheral blood. The receptors stem from a man in his sixties with COVID-19, enrolled during active disease.

CDR3 protein: CASSGGQGFGGYTF. The CDR3 DNA reads as TGTGCCAGCAGTGGGGGACAGGGGTTTGGAGGCTACACCTTC. V is TRBV28 and J is TRBJ1-2; 10 nucleotides align to TRBD1. There are 14 residues in the CDR3. Looked up from germline, CDR1 is MDHEN and CDR2 is SYDVKM. The V and J ends lost 5 bases and 8 bases, in that order; junction bases with no gene match: 8.

V is TRBV7-2 and J is TRBJ1-5, with D possibly TRBD1 on 6 matching bases. Germline CDR1 reads SGHTA; CDR2 reads FQGNSA. The CDR3 has 15 residues. Between the trimmed V and J ends, which lost 0 bases and 3 bases, there was a span of 9 bases. CDR3 residues: CASSLARGANQPQHF. CDR3 bases: TGTGCCAGCAGCTTAGCGCGGGGGGCCAATCAGCCCCAGCATTTT.

The V call is TRBV6-5, the J call TRBJ2-7, with D possibly matching TRBD2 (5 bases). V was shortened by 7 bases and J by 2 bases, with 12 bases between the two germline ends. This CDR3 comprises 13 residues. The germline V gene has CDR1 MNHEY and CDR2 SVGAGI. This CDR3 reads CASTHGVTYEQYF. For the CDR3, the DNA is TGTGCCAGCACACACGGGGTCACCTACGAGCAGTACTTC.

The chain is built from TRBV15 and TRBJ1-2; D not certain. The germline gives CDR1 LNHNV, CDR2 YYDKDF (reference sequence). CDR3 length: 14 residues. V was cut by 0 bases and J by 5 bases, with 10 bases left in between. CDR3 region: CATSRDPTVYGYTF. CDR3 sequence (DNA): TGTGCCACCAGCAGAGATCCAACAGTGTATGGCTACACCTTC.

The V gene is TRBV18, the J gene TRBJ1-5, with TRBD1 matching over 9 bases. Germline CDR1 is KGHSH and CDR2 is LQKENI. The CDR3 totals 15 residues. V was pared by 4 bases and J by 5 bases, with 6 bases of the junction left unmatched. The CDR3 spells CASSLGTGSHQPQHF. For the CDR3, the DNA is TGTGCCAGCTCACTTGGGACAGGGTCTCATCAGCCCCAGCATTTT. Drawing the rest from reference TRBV18 and TRBJ1-5, the complete variable domain is NAGVMQNPRHLVRRRGQEARLRCSPMKGHSHVYWYRQLPEEGLKFMVYLQKENIIDESGMPKERFSAEFPKEGPSILRIQQVVRGDSAAYFCASSLGTGSHQPQHFGDGTRLSIL.

As to this clone: At one end the junction does not follow the germline gene, possibly because of a read error. Other DNA sequences from this sample encode an identical CDR3 as well. The chain links TRBV7-7 to TRBJ1-3; D is uncertain. The CDR3 consists of 13 residues. CDR1 is SSHAT, CDR2 FNYEAQ, per germline (reference sequence). The CDR3 protein is CASSPISGNTIYF. CDR3 in DNA: TGTGCTAGCAGCCCCATCTCTGGAAACACCATATATTTT.

This clone was seen a handful of times. The chain is built from TRBV7-3 and TRBJ1-1; D possibly corresponds to TRBD1 (6 bases). The CDR3 has 14 residues. Trimming removed 6 bases from V and 1 base from J, with 12 bases in between. CDR1 and CDR2 (germline): SGHTA, FQGTGA. In DNA form, the CDR3 reads TGTGCCAGCAGTCCGGGACACTCGAACACTGAAGCTTTCTTT. Protein product: CASSPGHSNTEAFF.

To note about this clone: The junction shows a germline mismatch at one end, possibly a read error. The rearrangement uses TRBV11-3 and TRBJ1-1; D is possibly TRBD1 (6 bases). Germline V CDR1 and CDR2: SGHNT, YENEEA. The CDR3 sequence is 17 residues long. The CDR3, as DNA: TGTGCCAACAGCCCTGGGCAACCGGCAGGGGCGAACACTGAAGCTTTCTTT. It codes for CANSPGQPAGANTEAFF.

CDR3 sequence (DNA): TGTGCCAGCAGCCAAGATTACGTAGGGGGCGAGCAGTACTTC. Translating gives CASSQDYVGGEQYF. The V gene is TRBV14, the J gene TRBJ2-7, with D perhaps TRBD1 (6 bases). V shed 0 bases and J shed 6 bases, with 12 bases lying between them. In germline, CDR1 is SGHDN, CDR2 FVKESK. The CDR3 consists of 14 residues. The whole variable domain, filled in from reference TRBV14 and TRBJ2-7, reads EAGVTQFPSHSVIEKGQTVTLRCDPISGHDNLYWYRRVMGKEIKFLLHFVKESKQDESGMPNNRFLAERTGGTYSTLKVQPAELEDSGVYFCASSQDYVGGEQYFGPGTRLTVT.

This rearrangement joins TRBV2 to TRBJ1-2; 7 nucleotides line up with TRBD1. From germline, CDR1 is SNHLY and CDR2 FYNNEI. This CDR3 is 14 amino acids long. Trimming took 6 bases from V and 2 from J; bases not matched to a gene: 6. The DNA for the CDR3 is TGTGCCAGCAGGGGACAGACGATAAACTATGGCTACACCTTC. It is translated as CASRGQTINYGYTF.

This rearrangement joins TRBV12-3 or TRBV12-4 to TRBJ1-1; D gene unclear. V was clipped by 6 bases and J by 2 bases, with 10 bases between them. The CDR3 runs 13 residues. CDR3 sequence (DNA): TGTGCCAGCAGCCGAGGATCTAACACTGAAGCTTTCTTT. Translation: CASSRGSNTEAFF.

The chain employs TRBV6-5 and TRBJ2-5, with TRBD1 matching 11 bases. V lost 6 bases to trimming and J lost 5 bases; unmatched junction nucleotides: 5. Germline-derived CDR1 and CDR2 are MNHEY and SVGAGI. This CDR3 has 14 amino acids. CDR3 sequence reads: CASRRDRGFETQYF. CDR3 coding DNA: TGTGCCAGCAGGAGGGACAGGGGGTTCGAGACCCAGTACTTC.

Comments on this clone: Other DNA sequences within the sample encode an identical CDR3. The chain combines TRBV2 with TRBJ2-3; D is unclear. The germline V gene encodes CDR1 SNHLY and CDR2 FYNNEI. V lost 2 bases, J lost 9 bases, and 12 bases lay in between. The CDR3 contains 13 residues. The CDR3: CASSESPLGTQYF. CDR3 DNA sequence: TGTGCCAGCAGTGAATCCCCTCTTGGCACGCAGTATTTT.

J is TRBJ2-2 and V is TRBV30, with D unresolved. Germline loops: CDR1 GTSNPN, CDR2 SVGIG (reference sequence). The V and J ends lost 1 base and 4 bases respectively, with 10 bases between them. This CDR3 has 14 residues. This chain's CDR3 is CAWSAGRATGELFF. As DNA, the CDR3 is TGTGCCTGGAGTGCGGGTCGCGCCACCGGGGAGCTGTTTTTT.

V gene TRBV7-2 combines with J gene TRBJ2-3, with 9 bases that match TRBD2. Trimming at V came to 0 bases and at J to 2 bases, leaving 6 bases not matched to a gene. CDR1 is SGHTA, CDR2 FQGNSA, per germline. The CDR3 runs to 17 residues. The CDR3: CASSLASSGAITDTQYF. The CDR3 DNA is TGTGCCAGCAGCTTAGCGTCTAGCGGGGCCATCACAGATACGCAGTATTTT.

CDR3 coding DNA: TGCGCCAGCAGCTTGGAAACAGGGCGAAGGGGCTACACCTTC. This gives the protein CASSLETGRRGYTF. The chain uses TRBV5-1 and TRBJ1-2; the D gene is possibly TRBD1 (6 bases). Germline lookup yields CDR1 SGHRS and CDR2 YFSETQ. The CDR3 loop spans 14 amino acids. The V end lost 0 bases, the J end lost 8 bases, and 14 bases lay between the germline ends.

Only a few counts were recorded for this clone. The chain couples TRBV14 to TRBJ1-6; D gene uncertain. Germline CDR1 and CDR2: SGHDN and FVKESK. This CDR3 region has 15 residues. Trimming removed 6 bases at V and 10 bases at J, with 19 bases between. The DNA of the CDR3 is TGTGCCAGCAGAGCGGAGCTTGCCTTCGGGTCACCCCTCCACTTT. It codes for CASRAELAFGSPLHF.

The chain recombines TRBV4-3 with TRBJ1-4; D not certain. From germline, CDR1 is LGHNA and CDR2 YSLEER. The CDR3 contains 15 residues. The V end was cut by 0 bases, the J end by 7 bases, with 12 bases between. The CDR3 region has the DNA TGCGCCAGCAGCCAAGATTTTCGGGGAGGTGAAAAACTGTTTTTT. Translating gives CASSQDFRGGEKLFF.

The chain has TRBV9 and TRBJ2-1; 9 bases fit TRBD1. Germline CDR1 SGDLS, CDR2 YYNGEE. The V gene end was trimmed by 3 bases and the J gene end by 8 bases; junction bases not matched to a gene: 9. The CDR3 length is 15 residues. DNA for the CDR3: TGTGCCAGCAGCGAACGGGACAGGGTAACTGATGAGCAGTTCTTC. Translating gives CASSERDRVTDEQFF.

CDR3 nucleotide sequence: TGTGCCAGCTCACCGACAGGGAACGGGGACTATGGCTACACCTTC. Its protein product is CASSPTGNGDYGYTF. The rearrangement links TRBV18 to TRBJ1-2; 7 nucleotides match TRBD1. The CDR3 sequence is 15 residues long. The V segment lost 3 bases and the J segment 3 bases; nucleotides outside the gene matches: 7. Germline CDR1 and CDR2: KGHSH and LQKENI.